This T cell receptor (beta chain) was obtained from a study of regulatory T cells in long-lasting Graves disease. Library construction for TCR beta used iRepertoire HTBI primers and Arm-PCR of CDR3 regions. Via MiXCR, TCRdb re-called the multiplex PCR reads, giving one row per CDR3 protein. The data hold about 450,000 distinct CDR3 sequences, with about 15% observed a single time. Trimming left V 0 bases short and J 5 bases short, with 9 bases between. The CDR3 loop spans 14 amino acids. Germline values: CDR1 SGHRS, CDR2 YFSETQ. Study-level points and caveats: There were preferences for TRBV28, TRBJ1-2 and TRBJ2-5 in persistent disease.

There are many counts of this clonotype. Its antigen is currently unknown. Time point in this sample: newly diagnosed GD, antithyroid drugs for less than 3 months. Researchers made the TCR library from RNA that was extracted from PBMCs. This sample also belongs to another study, concerning T cells in Graves' hyperthyroidism and ophthalmopathy. That paper adds: The HTBI primer set drove a first-round RT-PCR of the TCR CDR3. Most clonotypes expanded in thyroid above 0.001 were likewise present in blood.

The sequenced sample was peripheral blood mononuclear cells (PBMCs), obtained at new diagnosis, from a patient treated with antithyroid drugs. The sequence derives from a woman aged 50 to 60 with Graves disease. The rearrangement uses TRBV5-1 and TRBJ1-5; D is unclear. The CDR3 nucleotides read TGCGCCAGCAGCTTGGAGGCAGGCGATCAGCCCCAGCATTTT. Translating it yields CASSLEAGDQPQHF.